Listed below are T cell receptor beta chains from one sample, sequenced in a study of metastatic and nonmetastatic thyroid tumors. TCRdb re-clonotyped the PCR reads through MiXCR. The profile covers 20,000 to 25,000 clones, with roughly 36% appearing a single time and 22% taken by the ten largest. Sample: blood. These receptors originate from a male donor with papillary thyroid cancer or a benign thyroid nodule (not recorded which). Some clones in this sample may be carry-over from other donors' samples. Each CDR3 is given with its conserved first and last residue. A D gene is named only where the DNA matches it firmly. The size entry is marked missing in some rows and otherwise reads once, few, many or a size class.

V: TRBV18; size: .; D: TRBD1; J: TRBJ1-5; DNA: TGTGCCAGCTCACCACAAGGGACAGTGGATCAGCCCCAGCATTTT; CDR3: CASSPQGTVDQPQHF
V: TRBV27; size: few; D: TRBD1; J: TRBJ2-2; DNA: TGTGCCAGCAGTCCAGGGACAGCCGGGGAGCTGTTTTTT; CDR3: CASSPGTAGELFF
V: TRBV11-2; size: .; D: TRBD1; J: TRBJ2-2; DNA: TGTGCCAGCAGCTCTGACAGGAGACAGGGGGCAGGGGAGCTGTTTTTT; CDR3: CASSSDRRQGAGELFF
V: TRBV7-2; size: medium-sized; D: .; J: TRBJ2-3; DNA: TGTGCCAGCAGCGGCCGTCCAGTGGGGAGTGGCACAGATACGCAGTATTTT; CDR3: CASSGRPVGSGTDTQYF
V: TRBV7-9; size: .; D: TRBD1; J: TRBJ1-1; DNA: TGTGCCAGCAGCCCGACAGGGGGCGATTCCTCTGAAGCTTTCTTT; CDR3: CASSPTGGDSSEAFF
V: TRBV27; size: many; D: TRBD2; J: TRBJ2-2; DNA: TGTGCCAGCAGTCAGGGACTAGCGGTCACCGGGGAGCTGTTTTTT; CDR3: CASSQGLAVTGELFF
V: TRBV6-1; size: .; D: .; J: TRBJ2-5; DNA: TGTGCCAGCAGTCCTCGGGACATCCAAGAGACCCAGTACTTC; CDR3: CASSPRDIQETQYF
V: TRBV11-3; size: once; D: .; J: TRBJ1-2; DNA: TGTGCCAGCAGCTCCTCAGGGGCAGGGAGCTATGGCTACACCTTC; CDR3: CASSSSGAGSYGYTF
V: TRBV10-2; size: many; D: .; J: TRBJ2-2; DNA: TGCGCCAGCAGTGTTGACGGCGATGGCACCGGGGAGCTGTTTTTT; CDR3: CASSVDGDGTGELFF
V: TRBV6-1; size: few; D: .; J: TRBJ1-2; DNA: TGTGCCAGCAGTCCAAAGTATGGCTACACCTTC; CDR3: CASSPKYGYTF
V: TRBV6-1; size: medium-sized; D: TRBD2; J: TRBJ2-3; DNA: TGTGCCAGCAGTGAAAGGCGGGAGAGAACCACAGATACGCAGTATTTT; CDR3: CASSERRERTTDTQYF
V: TRBV20-1; size: once; D: .; J: TRBJ2-1; DNA: TGCAGTGCTAGAGGGGTGCGGGAAGAACAGTTCTTC; CDR3: CSARGVREEQFF
V: TRBV11-3; size: .; D: TRBD1; J: TRBJ1-1; DNA: TGTGCCAGCAGCTTGGGACAGTCGAACACTGAAGCTTTCTTT; CDR3: CASSLGQSNTEAFF
V: TRBV5-6; size: many; D: .; J: TRBJ2-5; DNA: TGTGCCAGCAGCTTTATGAAGACCCAGTACTTC; CDR3: CASSFMKTQYF
V: TRBV11-2; size: .; D: .; J: TRBJ2-7; DNA: TGTGCCAGCAGCTTTGTAAGGCCATCTGGTTGGGCGCTTGAGCAGTACTTC; CDR3: CASSFVRPSGWALEQYF
V: TRBV4-2; size: .; D: .; J: TRBJ1-6; DNA: TGTGCCAGCAGCCAAGATTGGGCCCCCCATTCACCCCTCCACTTT; CDR3: CASSQDWAPHSPLHF
V: TRBV28; size: few; D: TRBD2; J: TRBJ2-7; DNA: TGTGCAACTTGCGGGAGCGATCAGTACGAGCAGTACTTC; CDR3: CATCGSDQYEQYF
V: TRBV4-1; size: many; D: .; J: TRBJ2-5; DNA: TGCGCCAGCAGCCAAGCCGGGCTTTTGACGGAGGCCCAGTACTTC; CDR3: CASSQAGLLTEAQYF
V: TRBV30; size: .; D: .; J: TRBJ2-3; DNA: TGTGCCTGGACCCAGGACAGTGTTCTCACAGATACGCAGTATTTT; CDR3: CAWTQDSVLTDTQYF
V: TRBV20-1; size: .; D: TRBD2; J: TRBJ2-7; DNA: TGCAGTGCTAGTCGGACTAGTCACTACGAGCAGTACTTC; CDR3: CSASRTSHYEQYF
V: TRBV6-5; size: few; D: TRBD2; J: TRBJ2-3; DNA: TGTGCCAGCAGTTACTCCCCTAGCGGGAGGTCTTCGGGTACGCAGTATTTT; CDR3: CASSYSPSGRSSGTQYF
V: TRBV20-1; size: .; D: TRBD1; J: TRBJ1-1; DNA: TGCAGTGCCGGGGACAGGGGGCTCTCCGCGAACACTGAAGCTTTCTTT; CDR3: CSAGDRGLSANTEAFF
V: TRBV3-1; size: many; D: .; J: TRBJ2-1; DNA: TGTGCCAGCAGACGCCTAGATGCGGGCCACAATGAGCAGTTCTTC; CDR3: CASRRLDAGHNEQFF
V: TRBV12-3/TRBV12-4; size: medium-sized; D: .; J: TRBJ2-3; DNA: TGTGCCAGCAGTTTTCGCACAGATACGCAGTATTTT; CDR3: CASSFRTDTQYF
V: TRBV6-5; size: .; D: TRBD1; J: TRBJ1-1; DNA: TGTGCCAGCAGTTTTGCGAGGGGGCTCGGAACTGAAGCTTTCTTT; CDR3: CASSFARGLGTEAFF
V: TRBV24-1; size: many; D: .; J: TRBJ2-1; DNA: TGTGCCACCAGTGATTCCAGGGCCGATGAGCAGTTCTTC; CDR3: CATSDSRADEQFF
V: TRBV11-3; size: medium-sized; D: .; J: TRBJ2-1; DNA: TGTGCCAGCAGCTTATACGGGCACTACAATGAGCAGTTCTTC; CDR3: CASSLYGHYNEQFF
V: TRBV11-2; size: .; D: TRBD2; J: TRBJ2-5; DNA: TGTGCCAGCAGCCGGACTAGCGGGGGGCAAGAGACCCAGTACTTC; CDR3: CASSRTSGGQETQYF
V: TRBV4-3; size: .; D: .; J: TRBJ1-5; DNA: TGCGCCAGCAGCCAAGAACACGATAGCAATCAGCCCCAGCATTTT; CDR3: CASSQEHDSNQPQHF
V: TRBV7-3; size: many; D: TRBD2; J: TRBJ2-2; DNA: TGTGCCAGCAGCTCAAATCGACTAGCGGGAGAACGGGGGGAGCTGTTTTTT; CDR3: CASSSNRLAGERGELFF
V: TRBV7-3; size: many; D: .; J: TRBJ2-1; DNA: TGTGCCAGCAGCCTGACTGGGAATGAGCAGTTCTTC; CDR3: CASSLTGNEQFF
V: TRBV18; size: few; D: TRBD2; J: TRBJ2-1; DNA: TGTGCCAGCTCACCGGGGACTAGAAACGATGAGCAGTTCTTC; CDR3: CASSPGTRNDEQFF
V: TRBV6-4; size: .; D: .; J: TRBJ2-2; DNA: TGTGCCAGCAGTTGGGACTACACCGGGGAGCTGTTTTTT; CDR3: CASSWDYTGELFF
V: TRBV2; size: .; D: .; J: TRBJ1-1; DNA: TGTGCCAGCAGTGAAAGAGGGAGAAGGACTGAAGCTTTCTTT; CDR3: CASSERGRRTEAFF
V: TRBV12-3/TRBV12-4; size: medium-sized; D: .; J: TRBJ1-5; DNA: TGTGCCAGCAGGACCCGAAATCAGCCCCAGCATTTT; CDR3: CASRTRNQPQHF
V: TRBV11-2; size: .; D: .; J: TRBJ2-7; DNA: TGTGCCAGCAGCTTCGATGGTACACCTACCTACGAGCAGTACTTC; CDR3: CASSFDGTPTYEQYF
V: TRBV19; size: .; D: .; J: TRBJ1-5; DNA: TGTGCCAGTAGACTCCTCTTCCGGGCCCAAAGCAATCAGCCCCAGCATTTT; CDR3: CASRLLFRAQSNQPQHF
V: TRBV29-1; size: .; D: .; J: TRBJ1-3; DNA: TGCAGCGTTCTCGCCCTCCGGGGGTTAACCTATGGAAACACCATATATTTT; CDR3: CSVLALRGLTYGNTIYF
V: TRBV6-1; size: few; D: TRBD1; J: TRBJ1-1; DNA: TGTGCCAGCAGCCGGGACAGGGGAAACACTGAAGCTTTCTTT; CDR3: CASSRDRGNTEAFF
V: TRBV6-1; size: .; D: .; J: TRBJ2-7; DNA: TGTGCCAGCAGTGAAAGCGAAGAAAGAAAGGAGCAGTACTTC; CDR3: CASSESEERKEQYF
V: TRBV3-1; size: .; D: .; J: TRBJ2-1; DNA: TGTGCCAGCAGCCAAATCTCGGGGACGAGGAGCGATGAGCAGTTCTTC; CDR3: CASSQISGTRSDEQFF
V: TRBV30; size: .; D: .; J: TRBJ1-3; DNA: TGTGCCTGGAGTCCCCAGACAGACACCATATATTTT; CDR3: CAWSPQTDTIYF
V: TRBV11-2; size: .; D: .; J: TRBJ1-1; DNA: TGTGCCAGCACCCCCATGTCCTCGAGGACTGAAGCTTTCTTT; CDR3: CASTPMSSRTEAFF
V: TRBV18; size: .; D: TRBD1; J: TRBJ2-3; DNA: TGTGCCAGCTCACCAAGCCAGACAGGGGGGACTGATACGCAGTATTTT; CDR3: CASSPSQTGGTDTQYF